The 26 T cell receptor beta chains presented below share a single source sample, sequenced in a study of OX40 agonist ivuxolimab in advanced cancers. Sequencing was performed with immunoSEQ multiplex PCR; in TCRdb, only in-frame clones are kept and a portion is missing. Of roughly 81,000 clones in the sample, 80% to 90% were seen once. Specimen: CD4+ or CD8+ T cells sorted from blood, collected in a trial of the OX40 agonist ivuxolimab. The receptors derive from an adult with an advanced solid tumor such as melanoma, head and neck, liver or kidney cancer.

The V call is TRBV6-5, the J call TRBJ2-7; D is unclear. CDR3 length equals 11 residues. Trimming removed 6 bases from V and 3 bases from J, with 6 bases in between. Germline V gives CDR1 MNHEY, CDR2 SVGAGI. CDR3 DNA sequence: TGTGCCAGCAGCTCGCACTACGAGCAGTACTTC. Its protein is CASSSHYEQYF.

The V and J genes are TRBV13 and TRBJ2-1; D assignment may be TRBD1 or TRBD2 (6 bases each). V was cut by 7 bases and J by 2 bases, with 15 bases left in between. Germline V lookup: CDR1 PRHDT, CDR2 FYEKMQ (reference sequence). CDR3 length: 15 amino acids. This CDR3 reads CASTSGGATYNEQFF. The CDR3 DNA reads as TGTGCCAGCACCTCCGGGGGCGCAACCTACAATGAGCAGTTCTTC.

The DNA for the CDR3 is TGTGCCAGCAGCTTAGTCGGACTTAGCTCCTACGAGCAGTACTTC. Protein sequence: CASSLVGLSSYEQYF. This chain links TRBV11-2 with TRBJ2-7; TRBD2 might be the D (5 bases). Trimming removed 1 base from V and 0 bases from J, with 10 bases in between. Germline values: CDR1 SGHAT, CDR2 FQNNGV. The CDR3 has 15 amino acids.

CDR3 DNA: TGTGCCAGCAGCTTACTGGGGGCGCCAGATACGCAGTATTTT. It is translated as CASSLLGAPDTQYF. The chain joins TRBV7-3 to TRBJ2-3; D perhaps matches TRBD1 (6 bases). Germline V CDR1 and CDR2: SGHTA, FQGTGA. This CDR3 has 14 amino acids. V lost 2 bases to trimming and J lost 4 bases, with 10 bases between them.

In nucleotides, the CDR3 is TGTGCCAGCAGTAGGACAGGGAATCAGAACACTGAAGCTTTCTTT. Translation: CASSRTGNQNTEAFF. The chain recombines TRBV2 with TRBJ1-1; 8 bases agree with TRBD1. Germline V gene sequence: CDR1 SNHLY, CDR2 FYNNEI. V lost 5 bases and J lost 1; bases outside the gene matches: 6. This CDR3 comprises 15 residues.

The rearrangement joins TRBV7-2 to TRBJ2-1; 9 nucleotides align to TRBD1. V was pared by 10 bases and J by 5 bases, with 6 bases of the junction left unmatched. The CDR3 totals 13 residues. CDR1 and CDR2 (germline): SGHTA, FQGNSA. The DNA of the CDR3 is TGTGCCACCGGACAGGGGAGAGACAATGAGCAGTTCTTC. Its protein is CATGQGRDNEQFF. The full variable domain, in which reference TRBV7-2 and TRBJ2-1 provide the parts outside the CDR3, is GAGVSQSPSNKVTEKGKDVELRCDPISGHTALYWYRQSLGQGLEFLIYFQGNSAPDKSGLPSDRFSAERTGGSVSTLTIQRTQQEDSAVYLCATGQGRDNEQFFGPGTRLTVL.

This clone was seen a single time. V and J are TRBV18 and TRBJ2-2; possibly TRBD1 for D (6 bases). Trimming cost V 6 bases and J 3 bases, with 11 bases left between them. The V gene's germline CDR1 is KGHSH and CDR2 LQKENI. The CDR3 sequence is 14 residues long. The CDR3 spells CASSATGDTGELFF. In DNA, the CDR3 is TGTGCCAGCTCTGCGACAGGAGACACCGGGGAGCTGTTTTTT.

The J gene is TRBJ1-2, the V gene TRBV30; no firm D call. From germline, CDR1 is GTSNPN and CDR2 SVGIG (reference sequence). V dropped 5 bases and J dropped 0 bases, with 7 bases sitting between them. The CDR3 is 12 residues long. The CDR3 protein is CAWSRSNYGYTF. The CDR3 nucleotides are TGTGCCTGGTCGCGGTCTAACTATGGCTACACCTTC. The full variable domain, in which reference TRBV30 and TRBJ1-2 provide the parts outside the CDR3, is SQTIHQWPATLVQPVGSPLSLECTVEGTSNPNLYWYRQAAGRGLQLLFYSVGIGQISSEVPQNLSASRPQDRQFILSSKKLLLSDSGFYLCAWSRSNYGYTFGSGTRLTVV.

The rearrangement links TRBV30 to TRBJ1-6, with no clear D. Trimming pared 4 bases from V and 7 bases from J, leaving 14 bases between. CDR3 length equals 14 residues. Germline V gene data show CDR1 as GTSNPN and CDR2 as SVGIG (reference sequence). The CDR3: CAWKLGSLNSPLHF. DNA for the CDR3: TGTGCCTGGAAGTTGGGCTCCTTGAATTCACCCCTCCACTTT.

This clone was seen only a few times. V usage is TRBV7-6 and J usage is TRBJ2-2, with TRBD2 matching 7 bases. V dropped 7 bases and J dropped 2; count of bases not matched to a gene: 16. CDR3 length: 18 amino acids. Germline V CDR1 and CDR2: SGHVS, FNYEAQ. DNA of the CDR3: TGTGCCAGCACACGATTATGGGGAGGGGAATTTAACACCGGGGAGCTGTTTTTT. Amino acid sequence: CASTRLWGGEFNTGELFF.

The chain carries TRBV7-2 and TRBJ2-7; D tentatively fits TRBD1 or TRBD2 (5 bases each). V lost 5 bases, J lost 4 bases, and 12 bases lay in between. Germline V gene sequence: CDR1 SGHTA, CDR2 FQGNSA. CDR3 length equals 13 residues. DNA of the CDR3: TGTGCCAGCAGCCCTGGGACGGTATACGAGCAGTACTTC. Amino acids: CASSPGTVYEQYF.

The chain has TRBV27 and TRBJ2-1; 8 nucleotides align to TRBD2. This CDR3 contains 18 residues. V dropped 4 bases and J dropped 6; count of bases not matched to a gene: 17. Germline loops: CDR1 MNHEY, CDR2 SMNVEV (reference sequence). The CDR3 is CASSSGALAAPSGNEQFF. Written as DNA, the CDR3 is TGTGCCAGCAGTTCAGGGGCACTAGCGGCACCTTCGGGCAATGAGCAGTTCTTC.

Remarks on this clone: Within the sample, other DNA sequences also encode this same CDR3. The rearrangement joins TRBV7-9 to TRBJ2-5; D not certain. V was pared by 0 bases and J by 5 bases, with 4 bases between. This CDR3 is built from 12 residues. CDR1 is SEHNR, CDR2 FQNEAQ, per germline (reference sequence). CDR3 sequence reads: CASSLAWETQYF. CDR3 coding DNA: TGTGCCAGCAGCTTAGCGTGGGAGACCCAGTACTTC.

The chain couples TRBV10-1 to TRBJ2-1; unclear D gene. The germline CDR1 and CDR2 sequences are WNHNN and SYGVQD (reference sequence). This CDR3 has 13 residues. V was pared by 0 bases and J by 10 bases, with 10 bases between. The CDR3 DNA is TGCGCCAGCAGTGAGTCATCGGTCGGCGAGCAGTTCTTC. This codes for CASSESSVGEQFF.

The chain couples TRBV6-1 to TRBJ2-1; the match to TRBD1 covers 7 bases. The V segment lost 6 bases and the J segment 0 bases; nucleotides outside the gene matches: 2. This CDR3 has 14 amino acids. Germline lookup yields CDR1 MNHNS and CDR2 SASEGT. DNA for the CDR3: TGTGCCAGCAGCCGACAGGGCTCCTACAATGAGCAGTTCTTC. This codes for CASSRQGSYNEQFF.

The chain uses TRBV9 and TRBJ1-1; D gene ambiguous. The germline V gene has CDR1 SGDLS and CDR2 YYNGEE. V gave up 6 bases and J gave up 0 bases, with 21 bases separating them. The CDR3 is 17 amino acids. The CDR3 protein is CASTPPTAGGLNTEAFF. In nucleotides, the CDR3 is TGTGCCAGCACCCCTCCGACGGCGGGCGGTTTGAACACTGAAGCTTTCTTT.

V usage is TRBV18 and J usage is TRBJ2-7; 9 bases match TRBD1. CDR1 KGHSH and CDR2 LQKENI come from the germline V gene. After removal of 6 bases from V and 1 base from J, the junction contained 7 bases not matched to a gene. This CDR3 spans 15 amino acids. This CDR3 is CASSPRTGASYEQYF. In DNA form, the CDR3 reads TGTGCCAGCTCCCCGCGGACAGGGGCTTCCTACGAGCAGTACTTC.

The chain combines TRBV2 with TRBJ2-3; 11 nucleotides match TRBD2. The ends lost 6 bases at V and 2 bases at J; junction bases unmatched: 4. The CDR3 spans 15 residues. From germline, CDR1 is SNHLY and CDR2 FYNNEI. CDR3 sequence: CASSDSGRATDTQYF. As DNA, the CDR3 is TGTGCCAGCAGCGATAGCGGGAGGGCCACAGATACGCAGTATTTT. Complete variable domain (other parts from reference TRBV2 and TRBJ2-3): EPEVTQTPSHQVTQMGQEVILRCVPISNHLYFYWYRQILGQKVEFLVSFYNNEISEKSEIFDDQFSVERPDGSNFTLKIRSTKLEDSAMYFCASSDSGRATDTQYFGPGTRLTVL.

The V and J genes are TRBV15 and TRBJ1-2; no firm D call. Deletions cut 0 bases from V and 6 bases from J, with 17 bases between. This CDR3 region has 16 residues. The germline gives CDR1 LNHNV, CDR2 YYDKDF (reference sequence). The CDR3 reads CATSRELSARENGYTF. The CDR3 DNA reads TGTGCCACCAGCAGAGAGCTCTCCGCCCGGGAAAATGGCTACACCTTC.

V and J are TRBV6-5 and TRBJ2-7; 12 nucleotides agree with TRBD1. There are 14 residues in the CDR3. Per germline, CDR1 MNHEY and CDR2 SVGAGI. V dropped 5 bases and J dropped 3; count of bases not matched to a gene: 2. This chain's CDR3 is CASSGTGGFYEQYF. In DNA, the CDR3 is TGTGCCAGCAGTGGGACAGGGGGCTTCTACGAGCAGTACTTC.

V and J are TRBV7-9 and TRBJ1-1; tentative D call: TRBD1 (6 bases). From germline, CDR1 is SEHNR and CDR2 FQNEAQ (reference sequence). The V end lost 6 bases, the J end lost 6 bases, and 17 bases lay between the germline ends. This CDR3 region has 14 residues. The CDR3 sequence is CASSQLWGTSEAFF. Here the CDR3 DNA reads TGTGCCAGCAGTCAACTCTGGGGGACATCTGAAGCTTTCTTT.

The chain has TRBV14 and TRBJ2-5, with 7 positions matching TRBD1. The CDR3 spans 14 residues. Trimming at V came to 4 bases and at J to 2 bases, leaving 4 bases not matched to a gene. Germline V gene sequence: CDR1 SGHDN, CDR2 FVKESK. This CDR3 is CASSLLRGQETQYF. CDR3 bases: TGTGCCAGCAGCCTGCTCAGGGGGCAAGAGACCCAGTACTTC.

This clone came up a few times. CDR3 nucleotides: TGTGCCAGCAGGGGCGGGATGACAGATACGCAGTATTTT. Protein: CASRGGMTDTQYF. V is TRBV5-6 and J is TRBJ2-3; possibly TRBD2 for D (6 bases). Trimming cost V 5 bases and J 3 bases, with 10 bases left between them. Per the germline V gene, CDR1 is SGHDT and CDR2 is YYEEEE. The CDR3 runs 13 residues.

This clone was found a few times. The DNA for the CDR3 is TGTGCCAGCAGAATTTTTAGCGGTACTACCGGGGAGCTGTTTTTT. Its protein is CASRIFSGTTGELFF. The chain employs TRBV2 and TRBJ2-2, with TRBD2 as a possible D gene (6 bases). The V and J ends lost 6 bases and 5 bases respectively, with 16 bases between them. This CDR3 is built from 15 residues. Germline-derived CDR1 and CDR2 are SNHLY and FYNNEI.

The rearrangement links TRBV6-6 to TRBJ2-7, with 9 bases matching TRBD1. This CDR3 comprises 14 residues. From germline, CDR1 is MNHNY and CDR2 SVGAGI (reference sequence). Trimming removed 1 base from V and 5 bases from J; junction bases left unmatched: 3. CDR3: CASSYWGQGNEQYF. The CDR3 DNA reads as TGTGCCAGCAGTTACTGGGGACAGGGCAACGAGCAGTACTTC.

This clone has a single count. This chain connects TRBV4-1 to TRBJ2-2; D may be TRBD1 or TRBD2 (6 bases each). Germline V gene data show CDR1 as MGHRA and CDR2 as YSYEKL. The V end lost 8 bases, the J end lost 4 bases, and 14 bases lay between the germline ends. The CDR3 consists of 14 residues. The CDR3 coding sequence is TGCGCCAGCGGGTGGGGGCGGGGCACCGGGGAGCTGTTTTTT. It codes for CASGWGRGTGELFF.